Listed below are T cell receptor beta chains from one sample, sequenced in a study of CD8+ T cells in alopecia areata. Libraries were prepared by immunoSEQ multiplex PCR; TCRdb keeps only in-frame clonotypes and omits some of them. There are about 64,000 clones in the sample; roughly 45% occur only once, and roughly 51% lies in the top ten. The source material was NKG2D-low CD8+ T cells sorted from blood. Every receptor here comes from a human donor with alopecia areata. Both conserved end residues are part of each CDR3. Fields, in order: CDR3 length, D gene, clone size, V gene, J gene, CDR3 protein, CDR3 DNA. A D gene is named only where the DNA matches it firmly. Not every row has a clone size; where given, it reads once, few, many or a size class.

17	NA	NA	TRBV29-1	TRBJ2-5	CSVEGRTPGQFQETQYF	TGCAGCGTTGAAGGCAGAACCCCAGGGCAGTTCCAAGAGACCCAGTACTTC
17	NA	few	TRBV10-3	TRBJ2-3	CAISESTARPSTDTQYF	TGTGCCATCAGTGAGTCAACCGCACGCCCTAGCACAGATACGCAGTATTTT
17	NA	few	TRBV4-1	TRBJ2-7	CASSLTRGTAYSYEQYF	TGCGCCAGCAGCCTGACTAGGGGGACAGCCTACTCCTACGAGCAGTACTTC
11	NA	few	TRBV29-1	TRBJ2-7	CSVERGSEQYF	TGCAGCGTTGAACGGGGGAGCGAGCAGTACTTC
17	NA	NA	TRBV4-3	TRBJ1-2	CASSQGTAGAGGYGYTF	TGCGCCAGCAGCCAGGGGACCGCAGGAGCAGGAGGCTATGGCTACACCTTC
16	NA	few	TRBV28	TRBJ2-7	CASSHDRWGMTYEQYF	TGTGCCAGCAGCCACGACCGTTGGGGCATGACCTACGAGCAGTACTTC
12	NA	few	TRBV19	TRBJ2-2	CATYREAGELFF	TGTGCCACCTACAGGGAAGCCGGGGAGCTGTTTTTT
15	TRBD2	NA	TRBV11-2	TRBJ2-7	CASSLEAGGFYEQYF	TGTGCCAGCAGCTTAGAAGCGGGGGGTTTCTACGAGCAGTACTTC
16	NA	NA	TRBV28	TRBJ1-3	CASSRTRTDSQGTIYF	TGTGCCAGCAGCCGGACCCGAACAGACAGCCAAGGCACCATATATTTT
17	TRBD2	NA	TRBV4-3	TRBJ2-5	CASSQDGGEAPQETQYF	TGCGCCAGCAGCCAAGACGGGGGGGAGGCTCCCCAAGAGACCCAGTACTTC
14	NA	NA	TRBV5-1	TRBJ2-3	CASSLAGGSDTQYF	TGCGCCAGCAGCTTGGCCGGAGGGTCTGATACGCAGTATTTT